This T cell receptor beta chain was recorded in a study of blood T cell repertoires in COVID-19. Study-wide context: The United States, Italy and Spain were the sources of the acute and convalescent COVID-19 samples. Sources were T cells, B-cell-depleted T cells, or PBMCs; the material itself was cDNA or gDNA.

Authors' processing steps: By means of reference gene primer amplification, nucleated cell counts were estimated. Sequencing used immunoSEQ multiplex PCR; TCRdb keeps in-frame clones, though not all of them. V and J calls and clone size are as listed in that table; D and trimming were resolved from the DNA. The sample records under 300,000 clones, over 65% being singletons. The CDR3 is 19 amino acids. In germline, CDR1 is MGHRA, CDR2 YSYEKL. V was pared by 4 bases and J by 7 bases, with 20 bases of the junction left unmatched. The chain employs TRBV4-1 and TRBJ2-7; 12 positions match TRBD2. Sequenced: peripheral blood. The source of this sequence is a man in his 60s who had recovered from COVID-19. This chain's CDR3 is CASSLTAPGTSGPSQEQYF. CDR3 bases: TGCGCCAGCAGCCTCACAGCCCCCGGGACTAGCGGGCCCTCCCAAGAGCAGTACTTC.